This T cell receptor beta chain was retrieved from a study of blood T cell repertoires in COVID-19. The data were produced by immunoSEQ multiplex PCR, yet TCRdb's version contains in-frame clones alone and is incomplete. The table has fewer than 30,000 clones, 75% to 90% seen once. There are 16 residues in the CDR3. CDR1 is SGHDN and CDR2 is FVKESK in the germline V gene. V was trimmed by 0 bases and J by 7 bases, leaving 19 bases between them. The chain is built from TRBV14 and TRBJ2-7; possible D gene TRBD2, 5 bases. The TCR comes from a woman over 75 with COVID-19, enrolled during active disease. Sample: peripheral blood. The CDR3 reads CASSQDSSGGFGEQYF. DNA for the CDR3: TGTGCCAGCAGCCAAGATTCAAGTGGAGGATTCGGGGAGCAGTACTTC.